The 20 T cell receptor beta chains below all came from one sample that was sequenced in a study of blood T cells in healthy people across ages. A second PCR of about 6 to 12 cycles used a sample-barcoded 5' primer and a J-beta primer mix. MiXCR, run by TCRdb on the 5' RACE reads, gives a single entry per CDR3 protein. This sample has about 640,000 distinct CDR3 sequences, with roughly three fifths found just once. The sequencing sample was made of blood. These receptors all stem from a man between 60 and 75 years old in good health.

This chain links TRBV20-1 with TRBJ1-5; 10 nucleotides line up with TRBD1. Trimming cost V 3 bases and J 6 bases; bases outside gene matches: 17. This CDR3 comprises 18 residues. The germline V gene encodes CDR1 DFQATT and CDR2 SNEGSKA (reference sequence). The CDR3 sequence: CSARGGTGVRPERQPQHF. The CDR3 DNA follows: TGCAGTGCTAGGGGTGGGACAGGGGTCCGTCCTGAACGTCAGCCCCAGCATTTT.

A remark on this clonotype: Being one base from a much bigger clone, this may be a read error. DNA for the CDR3: TGCAGCGTTTTCACAGGGGGTGACTCCGACGAGCAGTACTTC. Its protein product is CSVFTGGDSDEQYF. The chain has TRBV29-1 and TRBJ2-7; 8 bases match TRBD1. The CDR3 consists of 14 residues. Germline-derived CDR1 and CDR2 are SQVTM and ANQGSEA.

This chain joins TRBV7-9 and TRBJ2-3; D may be TRBD1 (6 bases). The CDR3 spans 15 residues. V was trimmed by 3 bases and J by 0 bases, leaving 10 bases between them. Germline CDR1 and CDR2: SEHNR and FQNEAQ (reference sequence). CDR3 nucleotides: TGTGCCAGCAGCTTTACAGGGTATAGCACAGATACGCAGTATTTT. Its protein product is CASSFTGYSTDTQYF.

The CDR3 DNA reads as TGTGCCAGCAGCGAGGGCGAATCTGGGGCCAACGTCCTGACTTTC. Its protein is CASSEGESGANVLTF. J is TRBJ2-6 and V is TRBV6-5, with a tentative D call TRBD2 (5 bases). With 6 bases removed from V and 1 base from J, the gap between germline ends came to 10 bases. Germline V gives CDR1 MNHEY, CDR2 SVGAGI. The CDR3 loop spans 15 amino acids.

CDR3 amino acids: CASSLAATAHEQYF. CDR3 nucleotide sequence: TGTGCCAGCAGCTTAGCAGCGACAGCTCATGAGCAGTATTTT. V is TRBV7-2 and J is TRBJ2-3; D is possibly TRBD1 (5 bases). The CDR3 consists of 14 residues. V shed 0 bases and J shed 11 bases, with 15 bases lying between them. Germline CDR1 reads SGHTA; CDR2 reads FQGNSA.

Turning to this clonotype: Sequence at one end of the junction differs from germline and may be a read error. This chain connects TRBV3-1 to TRBJ1-6; D unclear. CDR1 LGHDT and CDR2 YNNKEL come from the germline V gene (reference sequence). The CDR3 is 15 amino acids. The CDR3 region has the DNA TGTACCAGCAGCCAGCCAAGGTGGGGAGATTCACCCCTCCACTTT. Its translation: CTSSQPRWGDSPLHF.

The chain is built from TRBV11-2 and TRBJ2-4, with 9 positions matching TRBD2. The CDR3 runs 19 residues. CDR1 and CDR2 (germline): SGHAT, FQNNGV. The ends lost 7 bases at V and 3 bases at J; junction bases unmatched: 19. In DNA form, the CDR3 reads TGTGCCAGCACCCCTAGAGGACTAGCGAACCCCCTAGACAAAAACATTCAGTACTTC. Residues: CASTPRGLANPLDKNIQYF.

The sample holds one count of this clonotype. V is TRBV6-5 and J is TRBJ2-1; no firm D call. The CDR3 is 11 amino acids. Germline V gene sequence: CDR1 MNHEY, CDR2 SVGAGI. V shed 2 bases and J shed 6 bases, with 2 bases lying between them. This CDR3 is CASSYINEQFF. Here the CDR3 DNA reads TGTGCCAGCAGTTACATCAATGAGCAGTTCTTC.

This chain uses TRBV7-2 with TRBJ1-4; 8 bases are shared with TRBD1. The V gene's germline CDR1 is SGHTA and CDR2 FQGNSA. Unmatched junction bases numbered 9, after V lost 4 bases and J lost 8 bases. This CDR3 has 15 amino acids. The DNA for the CDR3 is TGTGCCAGCAGCTCCCCGACAGGGGTCCTAGAAAAACTGTTTTTT. This translates into CASSSPTGVLEKLFF.

The chain combines TRBV5-5 with TRBJ2-3; the D gene is possibly TRBD1 (6 bases). With 4 bases removed from V and 0 bases from J, the gap between germline ends came to 21 bases. The germline V gene encodes CDR1 SGHKS and CDR2 YYEKEE (reference sequence). The length of the CDR3 is 18 residues. In DNA form, the CDR3 reads TGTGCCAGCAGCCCGCAACTACTCAGGGGAGTTAGCACAGATACGCAGTATTTT. Residues: CASSPQLLRGVSTDTQYF.

The V gene is TRBV20-1, the J gene TRBJ2-5; TRBD1 matches 7 bases. This CDR3 has 13 amino acids. The junction had 4 bases not matched to a gene; V was cut back by 3 bases and J by 3 bases. The germline CDR1 and CDR2 sequences are DFQATT and SNEGSKA (reference sequence). The CDR3 DNA reads as TGCAGTGCTAGCGCCGGACAGGAAGAGACCCAGTACTTC. Its translation is CSASAGQEETQYF.

V usage is TRBV7-9 and J usage is TRBJ1-2, with TRBD1 matching 12 bases. The CDR3 consists of 14 residues. Per the germline V gene, CDR1 is SEHNR and CDR2 is FQNEAQ (reference sequence). With V trimmed by 5 bases and J by 10 bases, 8 bases remained unmatched. CDR3 protein: CASSPRDRGRDYTF. CDR3 sequence (DNA): TGTGCCAGCAGCCCCCGGGACAGGGGGCGCGACTACACCTTC.

The chain employs TRBV29-1 and TRBJ1-2; D call uncertain. Trimming took off 6 bases at V and 8 bases at J, with 10 bases between the two ends. Germline-derived CDR1 and CDR2 are SQVTM and ANQGSEA. The CDR3 contains 10 residues. Here the CDR3 reads CSVGDEGYTF. The CDR3 DNA follows: TGCAGCGTCGGAGACGAAGGCTACACCTTC.

J is TRBJ1-2 and V is TRBV7-2; no clear D gene. The CDR3 is 14 amino acids. CDR1 SGHTA and CDR2 FQGNSA come from the germline V gene. Trimming removed 5 bases at V and 2 bases at J, with 12 bases between. CDR3 amino acids: CASSAGGSNYGYTF. The CDR3 DNA is TGTGCCAGCAGCGCCGGAGGTAGCAACTATGGCTACACCTTC.

The chain is built from TRBV6-2 or TRBV6-3 and TRBJ2-1; possible D gene TRBD2, 7 bases. Looked up from germline, CDR1 is MNHEY and CDR2 is SVGEGT. The CDR3 consists of 13 residues. Trimming shortened V by 8 bases and J by 8 bases, and 16 bases separated the two germline ends. The CDR3 spells CASRGASRYEQFF. In DNA form, the CDR3 reads TGTGCCAGCCGGGGGGCCTCTCGGTATGAGCAGTTCTTC.

The chain combines TRBV28 with TRBJ2-5, with 7 bases identical to TRBD1. Germline V CDR1 and CDR2: MDHEN, SYDVKM. J lost 2 bases, V lost 3 bases, and 9 bases had no gene match. This CDR3 has 16 residues. The CDR3 DNA is TGTGCCAGCAGTTTGAAACCGGGACAGCCTCAAGAGACCCAGTACTTC. Residues: CASSLKPGQPQETQYF.

This clonotype came up a few times. The J gene is TRBJ2-5, the V gene TRBV3-1; perhaps D is TRBD1 or TRBD2 (5 bases each). V gave up 1 base and J gave up 4 bases, with 10 bases separating them. The CDR3 runs to 14 residues. Germline loops: CDR1 LGHDT, CDR2 YNNKEL (reference sequence). The CDR3 DNA is TGTGCCAGCAGCCAAGTTGGGGGTGGAGAGACCCAGTACTTC. Translated: CASSQVGGGETQYF.

This chain connects TRBV5-1 to TRBJ2-1; TRBD1 matches 9 bases. This CDR3 has 14 amino acids. V shed 4 bases and J 2 bases; nucleotides not matched to a gene: 1. Germline V gene data show CDR1 as SGHRS and CDR2 as YFSETQ. CDR3 amino acids: CASSTGGAYNEQFF. The CDR3, as DNA: TGCGCCAGCAGCACAGGGGGCGCCTACAATGAGCAGTTCTTC.

The rearrangement links TRBV5-1 to TRBJ2-3; 12 bases match TRBD2. CDR3 length: 16 residues. V trimming: 3 bases; J trimming: 4 bases; junction bases outside the gene matches: 6. Germline V gives CDR1 SGHRS, CDR2 YFSETQ. The CDR3 region is CASSYGLAGFPDTQYF. For the CDR3, the DNA is TGCGCCAGCAGCTACGGACTAGCGGGGTTCCCAGATACGCAGTATTTT.

J is TRBJ1-4 and V is TRBV15; 7 bases line up with TRBD1. V dropped 5 bases and J dropped 7; count of bases not matched to a gene: 7. The CDR3 runs to 14 residues. Germline V lookup: CDR1 LNHNV, CDR2 YYDKDF (reference sequence). The CDR3 sequence: CATSPRQGAEKLFF. The CDR3 region has the DNA TGTGCCACCAGCCCTCGACAGGGTGCTGAAAAACTGTTTTTT.